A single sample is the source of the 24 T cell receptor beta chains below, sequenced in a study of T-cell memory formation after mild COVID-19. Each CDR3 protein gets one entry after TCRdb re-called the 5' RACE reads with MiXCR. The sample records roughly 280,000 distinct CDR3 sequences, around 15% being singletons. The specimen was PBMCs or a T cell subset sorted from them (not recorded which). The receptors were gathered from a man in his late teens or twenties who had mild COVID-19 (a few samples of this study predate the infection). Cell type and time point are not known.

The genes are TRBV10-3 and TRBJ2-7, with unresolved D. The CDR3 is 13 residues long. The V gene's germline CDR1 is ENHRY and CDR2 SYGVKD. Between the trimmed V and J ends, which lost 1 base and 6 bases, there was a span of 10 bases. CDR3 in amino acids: CAISELGNPEQYF. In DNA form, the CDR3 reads TGTGCCATCAGTGAGTTGGGTAACCCCGAGCAGTACTTC.

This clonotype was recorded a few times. The DNA of the CDR3 is TGTGCCAGCTCACCGCGAGCAGGGGGCTCCTACGAGCAGTACGTC. Amino acids: CASSPRAGGSYEQYV. V is TRBV18 and J is TRBJ2-7, with 7 bases lining up with TRBD1. V was pared by 3 bases and J by 0 bases, with 5 bases of the junction left unmatched. The germline gives CDR1 KGHSH, CDR2 LQKENI. This CDR3 has 15 residues.

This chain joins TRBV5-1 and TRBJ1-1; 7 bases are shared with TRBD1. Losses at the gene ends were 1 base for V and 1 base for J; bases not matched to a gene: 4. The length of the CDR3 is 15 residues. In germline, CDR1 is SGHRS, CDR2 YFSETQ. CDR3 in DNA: TGCGCCAGCAGCTTGTCGGGACAGACGAACACTGAAGCTTTCTTT. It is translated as CASSLSGQTNTEAFF.

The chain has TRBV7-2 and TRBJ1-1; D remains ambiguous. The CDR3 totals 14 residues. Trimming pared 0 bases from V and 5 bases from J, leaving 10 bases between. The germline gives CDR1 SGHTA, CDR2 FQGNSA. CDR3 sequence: CASSLAFRQTEAFF. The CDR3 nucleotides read TGTGCCAGCAGCTTAGCCTTCCGACAAACTGAAGCTTTCTTT.

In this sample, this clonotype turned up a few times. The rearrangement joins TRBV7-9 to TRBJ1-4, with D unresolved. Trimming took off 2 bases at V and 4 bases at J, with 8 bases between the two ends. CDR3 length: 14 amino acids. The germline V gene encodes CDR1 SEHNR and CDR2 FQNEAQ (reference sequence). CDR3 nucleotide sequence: TGTGCCAGCAGCTTAAGCCAGTTTAATGAAAAACTGTTTTTT. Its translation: CASSLSQFNEKLFF.

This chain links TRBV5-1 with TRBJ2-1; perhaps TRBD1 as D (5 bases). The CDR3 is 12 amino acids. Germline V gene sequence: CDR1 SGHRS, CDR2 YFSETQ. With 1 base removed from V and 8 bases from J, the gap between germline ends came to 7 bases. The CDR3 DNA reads TGCGCCAGCAGCTTGTGGGGCCATGAGCAGTTCTTC. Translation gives CASSLWGHEQFF.

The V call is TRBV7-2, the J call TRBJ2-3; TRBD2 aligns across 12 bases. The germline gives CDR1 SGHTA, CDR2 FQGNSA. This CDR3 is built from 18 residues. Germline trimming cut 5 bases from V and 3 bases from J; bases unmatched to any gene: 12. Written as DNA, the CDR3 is TGTGCCAGCAGCATTCAAATGACTAGCGGGGGATGGACAGATACGCAGTATTTT. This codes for CASSIQMTSGGWTDTQYF. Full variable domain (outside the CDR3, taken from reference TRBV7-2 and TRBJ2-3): GAGVSQSPSNKVTEKGKDVELRCDPISGHTALYWYRQSLGQGLEFLIYFQGNSAPDKSGLPSDRFSAERTGGSVSTLTIQRTQQEDSAVYLCASSIQMTSGGWTDTQYFGPGTRLTVL.

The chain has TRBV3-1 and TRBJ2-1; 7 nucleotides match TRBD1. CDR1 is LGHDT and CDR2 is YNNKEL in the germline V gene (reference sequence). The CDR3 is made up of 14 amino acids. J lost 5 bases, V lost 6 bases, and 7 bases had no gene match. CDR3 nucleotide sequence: TGTGCCAGCAGTCTCCCGGGACAGAACAATGAGCAGTTCTTC. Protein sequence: CASSLPGQNNEQFF.

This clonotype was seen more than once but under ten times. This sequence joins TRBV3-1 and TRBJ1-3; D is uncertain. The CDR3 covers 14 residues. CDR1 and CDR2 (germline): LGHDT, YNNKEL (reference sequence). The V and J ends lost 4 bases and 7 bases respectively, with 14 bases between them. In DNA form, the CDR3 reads TGTGCCAGCAGCCGAGAGGGAGGATCGAACACCATATATTTT. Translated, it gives CASSREGGSNTIYF.

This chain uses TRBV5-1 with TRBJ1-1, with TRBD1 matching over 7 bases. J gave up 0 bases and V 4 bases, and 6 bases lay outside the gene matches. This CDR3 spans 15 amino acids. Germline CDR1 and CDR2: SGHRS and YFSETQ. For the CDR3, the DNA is TGCGCCAGCAGCCTGCGACAGGGTATGAACACTGAAGCTTTCTTT. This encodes CASSLRQGMNTEAFF.

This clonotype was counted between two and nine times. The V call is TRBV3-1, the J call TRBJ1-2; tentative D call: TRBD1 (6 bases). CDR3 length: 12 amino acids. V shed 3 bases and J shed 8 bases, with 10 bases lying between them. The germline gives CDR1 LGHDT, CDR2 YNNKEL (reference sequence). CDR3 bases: TGTGCCAGCAGCCATCCAGGGGAAGGCTACACCTTC. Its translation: CASSHPGEGYTF.

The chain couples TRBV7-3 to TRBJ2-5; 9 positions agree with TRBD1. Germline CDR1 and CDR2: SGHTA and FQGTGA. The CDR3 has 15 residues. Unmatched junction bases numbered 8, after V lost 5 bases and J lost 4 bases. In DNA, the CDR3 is TGTGCCAGCAGCCGGCTACAGGGGGCCGGAGAGACCCAGTACTTC. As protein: CASSRLQGAGETQYF.

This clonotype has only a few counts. The CDR3 is CASSLGGASNQPQHF. The CDR3 DNA follows: TGTGCCAGCAGCTTAGGGGGGGCTAGCAATCAGCCCCAGCATTTT. The chain carries TRBV7-9 and TRBJ1-5, with D possibly being TRBD1 (6 bases). The CDR3 totals 15 residues. CDR1 SEHNR and CDR2 FQNEAQ come from the germline V gene (reference sequence). Trimming cost V 1 base and J 0 bases, with 7 bases left between them.

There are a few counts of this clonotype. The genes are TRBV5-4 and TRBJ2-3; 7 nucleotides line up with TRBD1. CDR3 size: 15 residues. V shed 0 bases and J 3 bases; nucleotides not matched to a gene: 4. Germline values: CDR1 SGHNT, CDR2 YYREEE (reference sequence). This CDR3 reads CASSLELTGTDTQYF. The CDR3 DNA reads TGTGCCAGCAGCTTGGAGCTGACAGGGACAGATACGCAGTATTTT.

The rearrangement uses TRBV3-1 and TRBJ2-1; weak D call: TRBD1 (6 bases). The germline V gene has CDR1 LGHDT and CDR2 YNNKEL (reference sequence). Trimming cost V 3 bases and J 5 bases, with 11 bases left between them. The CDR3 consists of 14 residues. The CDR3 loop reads CASSHGTRNNEQFF. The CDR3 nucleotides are TGTGCCAGCAGCCACGGGACACGAAACAATGAGCAGTTCTTC.

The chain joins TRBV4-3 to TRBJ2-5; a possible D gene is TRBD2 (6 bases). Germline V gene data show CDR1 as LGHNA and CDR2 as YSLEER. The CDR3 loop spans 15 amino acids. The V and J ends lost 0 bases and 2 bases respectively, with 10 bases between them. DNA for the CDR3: TGCGCCAGCAGCCAAGACCCTAGCGCGCAAGAGACCCAGTACTTC. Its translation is CASSQDPSAQETQYF.

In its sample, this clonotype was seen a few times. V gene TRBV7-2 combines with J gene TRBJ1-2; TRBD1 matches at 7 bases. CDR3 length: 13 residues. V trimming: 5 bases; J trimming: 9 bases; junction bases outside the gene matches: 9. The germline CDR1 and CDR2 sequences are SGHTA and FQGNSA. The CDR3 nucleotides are TGTGCCAGCAGCGTTAATTGGGACAGTAGCTACACCTTC. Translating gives CASSVNWDSSYTF.

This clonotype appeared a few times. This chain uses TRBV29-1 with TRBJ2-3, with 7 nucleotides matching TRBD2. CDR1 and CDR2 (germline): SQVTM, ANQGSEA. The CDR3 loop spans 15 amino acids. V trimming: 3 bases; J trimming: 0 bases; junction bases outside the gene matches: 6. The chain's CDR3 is CSVEAGRGSTDTQYF. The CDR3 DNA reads TGCAGCGTTGAGGCGGGGAGGGGTAGCACAGATACGCAGTATTTT.

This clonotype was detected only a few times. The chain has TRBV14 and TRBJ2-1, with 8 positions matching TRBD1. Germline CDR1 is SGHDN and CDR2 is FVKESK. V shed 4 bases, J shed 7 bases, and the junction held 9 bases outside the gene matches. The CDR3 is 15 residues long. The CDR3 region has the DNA TGTGCCAGCAGCCCAGGGGGCACTAGGGAGAATGAGCAGTTCTTC. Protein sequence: CASSPGGTRENEQFF.

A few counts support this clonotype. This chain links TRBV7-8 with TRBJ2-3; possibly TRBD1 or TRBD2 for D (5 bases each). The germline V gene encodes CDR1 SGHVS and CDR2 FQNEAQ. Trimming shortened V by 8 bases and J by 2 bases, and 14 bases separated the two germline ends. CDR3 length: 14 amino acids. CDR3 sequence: CASVGPGATDTQYF. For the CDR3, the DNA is TGTGCCAGCGTTGGGCCCGGGGCCACAGATACGCAGTATTTT.

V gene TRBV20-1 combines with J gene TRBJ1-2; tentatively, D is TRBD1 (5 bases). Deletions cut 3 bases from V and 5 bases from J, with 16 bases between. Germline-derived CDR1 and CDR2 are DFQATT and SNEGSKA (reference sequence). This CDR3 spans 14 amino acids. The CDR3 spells CSASPLRRGYGYTF. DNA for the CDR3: TGCAGTGCTAGCCCCCTGCGGCGGGGGTATGGCTACACCTTC.

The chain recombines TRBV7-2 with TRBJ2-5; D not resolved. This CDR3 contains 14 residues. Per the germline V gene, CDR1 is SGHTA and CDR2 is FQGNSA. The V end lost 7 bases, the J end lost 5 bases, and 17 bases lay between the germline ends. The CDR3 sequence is CASTPPGAWETQYF. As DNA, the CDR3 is TGTGCCAGCACCCCTCCCGGTGCCTGGGAGACCCAGTACTTC.

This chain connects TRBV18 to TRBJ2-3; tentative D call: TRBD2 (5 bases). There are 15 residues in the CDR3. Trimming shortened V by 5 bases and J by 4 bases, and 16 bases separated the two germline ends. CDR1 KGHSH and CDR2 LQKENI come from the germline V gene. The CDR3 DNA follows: TGTGCCAGCTCAGGGTATGATGAGGGTGCAGATACGCAGTATTTT. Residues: CASSGYDEGADTQYF.

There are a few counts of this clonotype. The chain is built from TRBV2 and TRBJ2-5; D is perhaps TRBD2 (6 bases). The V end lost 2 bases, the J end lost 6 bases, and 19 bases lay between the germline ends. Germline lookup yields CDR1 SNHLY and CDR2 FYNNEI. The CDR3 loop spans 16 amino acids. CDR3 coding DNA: TGTGCCAGCAGTGAAAGGGGATCTGGGGGGTTTAAGACCCAGTACTTC. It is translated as CASSERGSGGFKTQYF.